The source of this T cell receptor (beta chain) is a study of blood T cell repertoires in COVID-19. About the research overall: Sites across the United States, Italy and Spain contributed samples from acute and convalescent COVID-19. Sample material is recorded as cDNA or gDNA derived from T cells, B-cell-depleted T cells, or PBMCs.

As originally analysed: Amplifying reference gene primers gave estimates of nucleated cell counts. Sequencing used immunoSEQ multiplex PCR; TCRdb keeps in-frame clones, though not all of them. V and J calls and clone size come straight from that table; D and trimming were deduced from the DNA. The repertoire holds some 290,000 clones, approximately 91% seen once, with 2.3% in the top ten. This clone was detected once. V was pared by 5 bases and J by 4 bases, with 5 bases of the junction left unmatched. Germline V CDR1 and CDR2: KGHDR, SFDVKD. The CDR3 is made up of 15 amino acids. The sample comprised PBMCs or T cells enriched from blood (not recorded which). The source is a woman between 35 and 50 years old with acute COVID-19. The chain links TRBV24-1 to TRBJ2-1; TRBD1 matches at 9 bases. The CDR3 sequence is CATSGPGQGYNEQFF. CDR3 sequence (DNA): TGTGCCACCAGTGGCCCGGGACAGGGTTACAATGAGCAGTTCTTC.